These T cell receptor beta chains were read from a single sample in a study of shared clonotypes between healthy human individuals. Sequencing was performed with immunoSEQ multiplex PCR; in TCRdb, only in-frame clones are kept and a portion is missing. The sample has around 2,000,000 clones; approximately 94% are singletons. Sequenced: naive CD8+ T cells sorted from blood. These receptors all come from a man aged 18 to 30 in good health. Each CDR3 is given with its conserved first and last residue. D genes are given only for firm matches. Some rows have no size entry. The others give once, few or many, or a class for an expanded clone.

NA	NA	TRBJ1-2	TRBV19	TGTGCCAGTAGTACGGACGCCTATGGCTACACCTTC	CASSTDAYGYTF
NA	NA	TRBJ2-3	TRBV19	TGTGCCAGTAGCCGACTAAGCACAGATACGCAGTATTTT	CASSRLSTDTQYF
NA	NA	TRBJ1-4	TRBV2	TGTGCCAGCAGTGTTAGGGCTGGGGCGACTAATGAAAAACTGTTTTTT	CASSVRAGATNEKLFF
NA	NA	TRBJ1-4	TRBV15	TGTGCCACCAGCAGCCCAGGGGCCTTTAAGTTTGGTGAAAAACTGTTTTTT	CATSSPGAFKFGEKLFF
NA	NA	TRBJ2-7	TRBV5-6	TGTGCCAGCAGCTTTGGGGACCCGGGTTACGAGCAGTACTTC	CASSFGDPGYEQYF
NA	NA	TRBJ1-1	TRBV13	TGTGCCAGCAGCTTAGGCCTAGGGTGGAACACTGAAGCTTTCTTT	CASSLGLGWNTEAFF
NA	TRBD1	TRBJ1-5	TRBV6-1	TGTGCCAGCAGTGAGGGGACAGGGATGGGCAATCAGCCCCAGCATTTT	CASSEGTGMGNQPQHF
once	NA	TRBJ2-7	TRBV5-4	TGTGCCAGCAGCTTGGGGGACACTCCCCACGAGCAGTACTTC	CASSLGDTPHEQYF
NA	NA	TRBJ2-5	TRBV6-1	TGTGCCAGCAGTGAAGGTGGGGAGCAAGAGACCCAGTACTTC	CASSEGGEQETQYF
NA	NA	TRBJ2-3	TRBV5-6	TGTGCCAGCTCATTCGTCCTACGCCCCGCAGATACGCAGTATTTT	CASSFVLRPADTQYF
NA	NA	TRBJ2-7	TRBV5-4	TGTGCCATCCGGGTGCAGGACTCCTACGAGCAGTACTTC	CAIRVQDSYEQYF
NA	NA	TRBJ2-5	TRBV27	TGTGCCAGCAGTTTATGGCCTCGGCCAGAGACCCAGTACTTC	CASSLWPRPETQYF
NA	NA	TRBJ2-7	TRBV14	TGTGCCAGCAGCCTGTACCCCTCCTACGAGCAGTACTTC	CASSLYPSYEQYF
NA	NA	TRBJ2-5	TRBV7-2	TGTGCCAGCAGCCTGGACTGGGGGAAAGAGACCCAGTACTTC	CASSLDWGKETQYF
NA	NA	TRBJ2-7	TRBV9	TGTGCCAGCAGCGTAGAGCAGCCGGGGGAGCAGTACTTC	CASSVEQPGEQYF
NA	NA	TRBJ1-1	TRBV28	TGTGCCAGCAGTCCCTCCTCCTCTGTAGAAGCTTTCTTT	CASSPSSSVEAFF
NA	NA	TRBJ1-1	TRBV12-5	TGTGCTAGCCAATACAGGGAGAACACTGAAGCTTTCTTT	CASQYRENTEAFF
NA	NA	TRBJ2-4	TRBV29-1	TGCAGCGCTCTGACAGTTTCAGAAAACATTCAGTACTTC	CSALTVSENIQYF
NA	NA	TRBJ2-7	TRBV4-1	TGCGCCAGCAGCCAAGATCCCTACGAGCAGTACTTC	CASSQDPYEQYF
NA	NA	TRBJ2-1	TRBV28	TGTGCCAGCAGTCTTGGACAGTGGCGCGATGAGCAGTTCTTC	CASSLGQWRDEQFF
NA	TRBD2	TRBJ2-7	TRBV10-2	TGCGCCAGCAGTGAAGGACTAGCGGGTCCCTACGAGCAGTACTTC	CASSEGLAGPYEQYF
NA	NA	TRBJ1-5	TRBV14	TGTGCCAGCAGCCAAGCCGCCGGCAGGGGAGATCAGCCCCAGCATTTT	CASSQAAGRGDQPQHF
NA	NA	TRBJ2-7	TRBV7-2	TGTGCCAGCAGCGCTAGAGGGATTTCTACCTCCTACGAGCAGTACTTC	CASSARGISTSYEQYF
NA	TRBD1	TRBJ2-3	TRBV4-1	TGCGCCAGCAGCCAAAGTACCGGGACAGGGGTTAGCACAGATACGCAGTATTTT	CASSQSTGTGVSTDTQYF
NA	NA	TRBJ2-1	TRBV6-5	TGTGCCAGCAGTTACTCGGACTCAAGCTCCTACAATGAGCAGTTCTTC	CASSYSDSSSYNEQFF
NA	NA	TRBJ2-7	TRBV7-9	TGTGCCAGCAGCCCAGGAACGGGGGAGCAGTACTTC	CASSPGTGEQYF
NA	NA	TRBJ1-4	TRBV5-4	TGTGCCAGCAGCGATGACGGTGCAACTAATGAAAAACTGTTTTTT	CASSDDGATNEKLFF
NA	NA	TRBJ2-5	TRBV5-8	TGTGCCAGCAGCCTAGGATATATTCGGGACGGACTGGGAGAGACCCAGTACTTC	CASSLGYIRDGLGETQYF
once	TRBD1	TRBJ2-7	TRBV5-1	TGCGCCAGCAGCTTGGGACAGGGTGCCTACGAGCAGTACTTC	CASSLGQGAYEQYF
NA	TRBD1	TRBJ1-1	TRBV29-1	TGCAGCGTTGCGGGCCCAGGGGGTGAAGCTTTCTTT	CSVAGPGGEAFF
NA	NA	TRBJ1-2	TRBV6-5	TGTGCCAGCAGTTACAGCGGGCAGGGCTTGAACTATGGCTACACCTTC	CASSYSGQGLNYGYTF
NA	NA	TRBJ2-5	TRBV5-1	TGCGCCAGCAGCTTGGCGGCACCTAGCACAGAGACCCAGTACTTC	CASSLAAPSTETQYF
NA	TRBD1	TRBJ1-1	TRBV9	TGTGCCAGCAATACAGGGGGTATGAACACTGAAGCTTTCTTT	CASNTGGMNTEAFF
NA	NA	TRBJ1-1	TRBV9	TGTGCCAGCAGCGCCGGGGGGGAGACTGAAGCTTTCTTT	CASSAGGETEAFF
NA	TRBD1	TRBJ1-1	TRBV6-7	TGTGCCAAAATAGGACAGGGCGCTGAAGCTTTCTTT	CAKIGQGAEAFF
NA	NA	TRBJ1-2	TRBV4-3	TGCGCCAGCAGCCAAGAATGGCGGTCGGAAAACTATGGCTACACCTTC	CASSQEWRSENYGYTF
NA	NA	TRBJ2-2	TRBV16	TGTGCCAGCAGCCGTGACAACACCGGGGAGCTGTTTTTT	CASSRDNTGELFF
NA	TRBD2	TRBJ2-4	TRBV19	TGTGCCAGTAGTACGCTAGCGGGAGACATTCAGTACTTC	CASSTLAGDIQYF
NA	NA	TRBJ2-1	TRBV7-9	TGTGCCAGCAGCCCTTTTGGCGAGGGCCTGTCCGACAATGAGCAGTTCTTC	CASSPFGEGLSDNEQFF
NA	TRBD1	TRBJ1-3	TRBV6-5	TGTGCCAGCAGTTCCGGGACAGTGGCTGGAAACACCATATATTTT	CASSSGTVAGNTIYF
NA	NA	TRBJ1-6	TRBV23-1	TGCGCCAGCAGTCAAAACAAACAGGGCAGGAGCTCCTATAATTCACCCCTCCACTTT	CASSQNKQGRSSYNSPLHF
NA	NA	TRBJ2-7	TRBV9	TGTGCCAGCAGCGTAGGGGGCAGGGACCACGAGCAGTACTTC	CASSVGGRDHEQYF
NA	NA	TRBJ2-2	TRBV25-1	TGTGCCAGCAGCCTCGTAACCGGGGAGCTGTTTTTT	CASSLVTGELFF
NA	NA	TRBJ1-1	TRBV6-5	TGTGCCAGCAGTCCGTGGCCGGGGAACACTGAAGCTTTCTTT	CASSPWPGNTEAFF
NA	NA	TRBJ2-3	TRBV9	TGTGCCAGCAGCGTAGAAGGGGCTCCATTTAGCACAGATACGCAGTATTTT	CASSVEGAPFSTDTQYF
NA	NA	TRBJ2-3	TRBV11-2	TGTGCCAGCAGGGTATACAGTAGCACAGATACGCAGTATTTT	CASRVYSSTDTQYF
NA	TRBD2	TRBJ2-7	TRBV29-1	TGCAGCGTTGCGACTAGCAGATCCTACGAGCAGTACTTC	CSVATSRSYEQYF
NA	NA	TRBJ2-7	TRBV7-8	TGTGCCAGCAGCCCAATTGTACCCCCGGAGCAGTACTTC	CASSPIVPPEQYF
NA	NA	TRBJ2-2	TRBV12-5	TGTGCTAGTGGTTCTGACAGCACCGGGGAGCTGTTTTTT	CASGSDSTGELFF
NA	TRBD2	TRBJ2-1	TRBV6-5	TGTGCCAGCAGCCTAGCGGGAGTATGGGACAATGAGCAGTTCTTC	CASSLAGVWDNEQFF
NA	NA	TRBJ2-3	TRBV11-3	TGTGCCAGCAGCTCGGACGAAGATACGCAGTATTTT	CASSSDEDTQYF
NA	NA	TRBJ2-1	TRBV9	TGTGCCAGCAGCGTAGGTAGCGGAATCTACAATGAGCAGTTCTTC	CASSVGSGIYNEQFF
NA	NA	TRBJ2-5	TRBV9	TGTGCCAGCAGCGTTTGGGGGAAGGGCCAAGAGACCCAGTACTTC	CASSVWGKGQETQYF
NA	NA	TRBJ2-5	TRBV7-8	TGTGCCAGCAGCGATCCCCGGGACGACCAAGAGACCCAGTACTTC	CASSDPRDDQETQYF
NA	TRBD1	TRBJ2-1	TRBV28	TGTGCCAGCAGTTTGACAGGGATACACAATGAGCAGTTCTTC	CASSLTGIHNEQFF
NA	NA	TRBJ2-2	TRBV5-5	TGTGCCAGCAGCATAGCCTCTAGGCCGGAGGAGCTGTTTTTT	CASSIASRPEELFF
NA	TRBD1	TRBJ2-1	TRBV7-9	TGTGCCAGCAGCCCATCAGGGGGCAGCTCCTACAATGAGCAGTTCTTC	CASSPSGGSSYNEQFF
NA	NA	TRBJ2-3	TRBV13	TGTGCCAGCAGCGCCGCCGGGACGAGGGGAACAGATACGCAGTATTTT	CASSAAGTRGTDTQYF
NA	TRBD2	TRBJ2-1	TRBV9	TGTGCCAGCAGCGGCCGACTAGCCCGGAATGAGCAGTTCTTC	CASSGRLARNEQFF
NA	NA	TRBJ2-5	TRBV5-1	TGCGCCAGCAGCTTGGAGCACATCCAAGAGACCCAGTACTTC	CASSLEHIQETQYF